One and the same sample provided the 27 T cell receptor beta chains below, sequenced in a study of blood T cell repertoires in COVID-19. Libraries were prepared by immunoSEQ multiplex PCR; TCRdb keeps only in-frame clonotypes and omits some of them. The table records roughly 150,000 clones, around 88% of them present only once. Sequenced material: peripheral blood. These TCRs come from a human donor in a cohort sampled during active COVID-19.

The V gene is TRBV19, the J gene TRBJ2-1; TRBD2 matches at 9 bases. There are 14 residues in the CDR3. With 3 bases clipped from V and 9 bases from J, the junction kept 6 bases outside the gene matches. CDR1 LNHDA and CDR2 SQIVND come from the germline V gene (reference sequence). The CDR3, as DNA: TGTGCCAGTAGTATTGCGGGAGGGCCAGGTGAGCAGTTCTTC. Translating gives CASSIAGGPGEQFF.

This chain uses TRBV7-2 with TRBJ1-1; D may be TRBD1 (5 bases). This CDR3 comprises 14 residues. V shed 1 base and J shed 8 bases, with 14 bases lying between them. Germline V lookup: CDR1 SGHTA, CDR2 FQGNSA. CDR3 in amino acids: CASSLGVRWTEAFF. DNA of the CDR3: TGTGCCAGCAGCTTAGGGGTTCGGTGGACAGAAGCTTTCTTT.

The chain combines TRBV30 with TRBJ1-1; D call uncertain. V lost 3 bases, J lost 2 bases, and 10 bases lay in between. The CDR3 totals 13 residues. The germline V gene encodes CDR1 GTSNPN and CDR2 SVGIG (reference sequence). The CDR3 coding sequence is TGTGCCTGGAGGGGAGAGGACAACACTGAAGCTTTCTTT. This codes for CAWRGEDNTEAFF. Complete variable domain (other parts from reference TRBV30 and TRBJ1-1): SQTIHQWPATLVQPVGSPLSLECTVEGTSNPNLYWYRQAAGRGLQLLFYSVGIGQISSEVPQNLSASRPQDRQFILSSKKLLLSDSGFYLCAWRGEDNTEAFFGQGTRLTVV.

V is TRBV7-3 and J is TRBJ2-5, with TRBD2 identical over 8 bases. CDR1 is SGHTA and CDR2 is FQGTGA in the germline V gene. The CDR3 runs to 13 residues. With V trimmed by 5 bases and J by 4 bases, 3 bases remained unmatched. CDR3 loop: CASSRREGETQYF. The CDR3 bases are TGTGCCAGCAGCCGCCGGGAGGGAGAGACCCAGTACTTC.

The V and J genes are TRBV3-1 (or the pseudogene TRBV3-2) and TRBJ2-7, with D possibly matching TRBD1 (6 bases). The CDR3 totals 12 residues. V was shortened by 2 bases and J by 12 bases, with 14 bases between the two germline ends. Germline-derived CDR1 and CDR2 are LGHDT and YNNKEL (reference sequence). CDR3 amino acids: CASSQPTGIVYF. The CDR3 region has the DNA TGTGCCAGCAGCCAACCCACAGGGATAGTGTACTTC.

The genes are TRBV7-2 and TRBJ2-7, with D uncertain. V dropped 3 bases and J dropped 5 bases, with 8 bases sitting between them. CDR1 SGHTA and CDR2 FQGNSA come from the germline V gene. The CDR3 spans 12 residues. CDR3: CASSFNRDEQYF. The CDR3 nucleotides are TGTGCCAGCAGCTTTAATCGGGACGAGCAGTACTTC. The variable domain in full, with the rest retrieved from reference TRBV7-2 and TRBJ2-7, is GAGVSQSPSNKVTEKGKDVELRCDPISGHTALYWYRQSLGQGLEFLIYFQGNSAPDKSGLPSDRFSAERTGGSVSTLTIQRTQQEDSAVYLCASSFNRDEQYFGPGTRLTVT.

The DNA for the CDR3 is TGTGCCAGCAGCTTAGAGGCAGGGGTGGGATCACCCCTCCACTTT. Its translation is CASSLEAGVGSPLHF. The chain couples TRBV7-2 to TRBJ1-6, with a weak D call TRBD1 (6 bases). The CDR3 spans 15 residues. V lost 1 base, J lost 10 bases, and 14 bases lay in between. Germline loops: CDR1 SGHTA, CDR2 FQGNSA. The full variable domain, with the rest looked up from reference TRBV7-2 and TRBJ1-6, is GAGVSQSPSNKVTEKGKDVELRCDPISGHTALYWYRQSLGQGLEFLIYFQGNSAPDKSGLPSDRFSAERTGGSVSTLTIQRTQQEDSAVYLCASSLEAGVGSPLHFGNGTRLTVT.

This chain uses TRBV4-1 with TRBJ2-3; 11 nucleotides agree with TRBD2. This CDR3 spans 18 amino acids. V gave up 0 bases and J gave up 4 bases; unmatched junction bases: 9. Per germline, CDR1 MGHRA and CDR2 YSYEKL. The CDR3 DNA reads as TGCGCCAGCAGCCAAGAGGGCCCTAGCGGGGGGCGGTCAGATACGCAGTATTTT. Protein sequence: CASSQEGPSGGRSDTQYF.

The chain combines TRBV6-6 with TRBJ1-4; the match to TRBD1 covers 9 bases. This CDR3 region has 16 residues. With V trimmed by 4 bases and J by 7 bases, 10 bases remained unmatched. Germline V CDR1 and CDR2: MNHNY, SVGAGI (reference sequence). CDR3 loop: CASSSPSTGGSEKLFF. For the CDR3, the DNA is TGTGCCAGCAGTTCCCCGTCGACAGGGGGGAGTGAAAAACTGTTTTTT.

The V call is TRBV27, the J call TRBJ2-7, with unresolved D. Deletions cut 1 base from V and 2 bases from J, with 6 bases between. The CDR3 length is 13 residues. Per the germline V gene, CDR1 is MNHEY and CDR2 is SMNVEV (reference sequence). The CDR3 here is CASSLYFAYEQYF. CDR3 DNA sequence: TGTGCCAGCAGTTTATATTTCGCCTACGAGCAGTACTTC.

This clone was seen a single time. This chain connects TRBV21-1 to TRBJ2-5; the D segment call TRBD2 is taken from the table without a DNA check. TRBV21-1 is designated a pseudogene. This CDR3 is built from 16 residues. The CDR3 loop is CASSKGSGRNQETQYF. In DNA form, the CDR3 reads TGTGCCAGCAGCAAAGGAAGCGGGAGGAACCAAGAGACCCAGTACTTC.

The chain joins TRBV6-1 to TRBJ2-3; 8 bases fit TRBD2. Trimming took 0 bases from V and 5 from J; bases not matched to a gene: 7. Germline values: CDR1 MNHNS, CDR2 SASEGT. The CDR3 is made up of 16 amino acids. The chain's CDR3 is CASSEALLGGGDTQYF. Here the CDR3 DNA reads TGTGCCAGCAGTGAAGCGCTACTCGGGGGGGGAGATACGCAGTATTTT.

In its sample, this clone was seen many times. The V and J genes are TRBV20-1 and TRBJ2-7, with 8 positions matching TRBD1. Germline V gene data show CDR1 as DFQATT and CDR2 as SNEGSKA (reference sequence). V shed 4 bases and J 9 bases; nucleotides not matched to a gene: 5. The CDR3 covers 11 residues. DNA of the CDR3: TGCAGTGCTACCCAGGGGGCCGGGCAGTACTTC. Protein sequence: CSATQGAGQYF.

This clone was seen only a few times. The rearrangement uses TRBV30 and TRBJ2-6; D may be TRBD2 (6 bases). V was trimmed by 5 bases and J by 1 base, leaving 12 bases between them. Germline V gene lookup returns CDR1 GTSNPN and CDR2 SVGIG (reference sequence). This CDR3 has 15 amino acids. CDR3 sequence (DNA): TGTGCCTGGGGGGGAGGAGAATCTGGGGCCAACGTCCTGACTTTC. This gives the protein CAWGGGESGANVLTF.

CDR3 loop: CASSIPRFAYNEQFF. The CDR3 DNA is TGTGCCAGTAGTATCCCCCGGTTCGCCTACAATGAGCAGTTCTTC. The V and J genes are TRBV19 and TRBJ2-1, with D unresolved. Germline CDR1 reads LNHDA; CDR2 reads SQIVND (reference sequence). The CDR3 is 15 residues long. V dropped 3 bases and J dropped 2 bases, with 11 bases sitting between them.

Points on this clone: This sample also contains other DNA sequences that code for the same CDR3. The chain combines TRBV6-5 with TRBJ2-5; TRBD2 agrees at 8 bases. CDR1 is MNHEY, CDR2 SVGAGI, per germline. There are 14 residues in the CDR3. V lost 6 bases, J lost 5 bases, and 8 bases stayed unmatched. CDR3 coding DNA: TGTGCCAGCAGCCGCGGACTAGCCGTTGAGACCCAGTACTTC. It codes for CASSRGLAVETQYF.

The chain uses TRBV3-1 (or the pseudogene TRBV3-2) and TRBJ1-3; D unresolved. The CDR3 is 16 residues long. CDR1 and CDR2 (germline): LGHDT, YNNKEL (reference sequence). V lost 0 bases and J lost 4, with 13 bases in between. CDR3 sequence: CASSQDKSGRGNTIYF. CDR3 DNA sequence: TGTGCCAGCAGCCAAGATAAGTCGGGGAGAGGAAACACCATATATTTT.

J is TRBJ1-1 and V is TRBV2; TRBD1 agrees at 10 bases. The V gene end was trimmed by 5 bases and the J gene end by 7 bases; junction bases not matched to a gene: 7. The CDR3 consists of 14 residues. Germline V gene lookup returns CDR1 SNHLY and CDR2 FYNNEI. Here the CDR3 DNA reads TGTGCCAGCAGTAGAGACAGGGGGCTGGGTGAAGCTTTCTTT. This encodes CASSRDRGLGEAFF.

V usage is TRBV30 and J usage is TRBJ2-1; tentative D call: TRBD1 (6 bases). This CDR3 has 14 residues. Between the trimmed V and J ends, which lost 5 bases and 1 base, there was a span of 12 bases. Germline CDR1 is GTSNPN and CDR2 is SVGIG (reference sequence). CDR3 DNA: TGTGCCTGGGGTTGGACAGATTCCTACAATGAGCAGTTCTTC. Translating it yields CAWGWTDSYNEQFF.

A remark on this clone: The sample contains more than one DNA sequence encoding this CDR3. The chain is built from TRBV6-6 and TRBJ1-1, with no clear D. Deletions cut 0 bases from V and 2 bases from J, with 10 bases between. The CDR3 sequence is 15 residues long. Germline lookup yields CDR1 MNHNY and CDR2 SVGAGI (reference sequence). Here the CDR3 reads CASSYSPGLNTEAFF. Here the CDR3 DNA reads TGTGCCAGCAGTTACTCGCCAGGACTCAACACTGAAGCTTTCTTT.

The chain recombines TRBV11-3 with TRBJ2-7, with 8 bases that match TRBD1. V shed 5 bases and J 5 bases; nucleotides not matched to a gene: 8. CDR3 size: 14 residues. Germline V gives CDR1 SGHNT, CDR2 YENEEA. CDR3 residues: CASSTGQGSNEQYF. The CDR3 DNA sequence: TGTGCCAGCAGCACCGGACAGGGCTCTAACGAGCAGTACTTC.

This clone was observed a single time. J is TRBJ2-7 and V is TRBV2; a possible D gene is TRBD2 (6 bases). Germline lookup yields CDR1 SNHLY and CDR2 FYNNEI. This CDR3 region has 13 residues. Trimming took off 8 bases at V and 3 bases at J, with 14 bases between the two ends. The CDR3 DNA follows: TGTGCCAGCTCGGCGGGATACGGCTACGAGCAGTACTTC. Translation: CASSAGYGYEQYF.

The gene calls are TRBV9 and TRBJ2-2; 7 positions match TRBD1. V was pared by 0 bases and J by 5 bases, with 4 bases of the junction left unmatched. The germline V gene encodes CDR1 SGDLS and CDR2 YYNGEE. The CDR3 consists of 15 residues. The CDR3, as DNA: TGTGCCAGCAGCGTAGTAGACAGGGATACCGGGGAGCTGTTTTTT. It is translated as CASSVVDRDTGELFF.

The chain combines TRBV6-5 with TRBJ2-7; TRBD2 is a possible D gene (6 bases). The V end lost 5 bases, the J end lost 3 bases, and 14 bases lay between the germline ends. The CDR3 is made up of 14 amino acids. Per the germline V gene, CDR1 is MNHEY and CDR2 is SVGAGI. The CDR3: CASSPSGGDYEQYF. The DNA of the CDR3 is TGTGCCAGCAGTCCCTCCGGGGGTGACTACGAGCAGTACTTC.

The chain has TRBV27 and TRBJ2-3; D not resolved. CDR1 and CDR2 (germline): MNHEY, SMNVEV (reference sequence). The CDR3 runs to 11 residues. Trimming pared 6 bases from V and 9 bases from J, leaving 10 bases between. The CDR3 spells CASSSPPTQYF. In DNA, the CDR3 is TGTGCCAGCAGCTCCCCCCCCACGCAGTATTTT.

With respect to this clone: Other DNA sequences from this sample encode an identical CDR3 as well. This chain's CDR3 is CAWSVGGEAFF. The CDR3, as DNA: TGTGCCTGGAGTGTTGGAGGTGAAGCTTTCTTT. This chain joins TRBV30 and TRBJ1-1; no clear D gene. Germline V gives CDR1 GTSNPN, CDR2 SVGIG (reference sequence). The CDR3 loop spans 11 amino acids. The V end lost 0 bases, the J end lost 7 bases, and 6 bases lay between the germline ends.

V is TRBV4-2 and J is TRBJ2-1; D is perhaps TRBD2 (5 bases). With 0 bases removed from V and 6 bases from J, the gap between germline ends came to 12 bases. Germline V gene lookup returns CDR1 LGHNA and CDR2 YNFKEQ. The CDR3 is 15 residues long. CDR3: CASSQDPLLANEQFF. The DNA for the CDR3 is TGTGCCAGCAGCCAAGATCCATTGCTAGCCAATGAGCAGTTCTTC.